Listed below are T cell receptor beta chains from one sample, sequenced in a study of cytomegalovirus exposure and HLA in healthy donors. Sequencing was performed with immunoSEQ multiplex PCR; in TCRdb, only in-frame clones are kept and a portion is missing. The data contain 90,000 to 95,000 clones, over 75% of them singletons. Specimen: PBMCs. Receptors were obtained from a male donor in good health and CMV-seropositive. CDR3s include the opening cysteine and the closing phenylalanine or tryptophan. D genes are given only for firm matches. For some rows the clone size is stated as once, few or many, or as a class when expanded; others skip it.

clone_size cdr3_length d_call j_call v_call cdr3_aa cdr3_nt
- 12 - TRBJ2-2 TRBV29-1 CSVVSGSGELFF TGCAGCGTTGTCTCTGGCTCTGGGGAGCTGTTTTTT
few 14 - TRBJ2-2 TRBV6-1 CATVDGHRTGELFF TGTGCCACCGTGGACGGACACCGCACCGGGGAGCTGTTTTTT
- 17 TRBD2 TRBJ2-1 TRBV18 CASSPLWTRVGADEQFF TGTGCCAGCTCACCGCTCTGGACTAGAGTTGGGGCCGATGAGCAGTTCTTC
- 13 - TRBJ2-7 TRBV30 CAWSVLRGNEQYF TGTGCCTGGAGTGTACTTCGGGGGAACGAGCAGTACTTC
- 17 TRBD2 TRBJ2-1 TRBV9 CASSPIASSGGANEQFF TGTGCCAGCAGCCCAATCGCCTCTAGCGGGGGGGCTAATGAGCAGTTCTTC
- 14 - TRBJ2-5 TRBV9 CASSQGGGQETQYF TGTGCCAGCAGCCAGGGGGGCGGGCAAGAGACCCAGTACTTC
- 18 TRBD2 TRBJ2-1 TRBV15 CATSRRTSGRAPAGEQFF TGTGCCACCAGCAGGCGGACTAGCGGGAGGGCCCCTGCGGGGGAGCAGTTCTTC
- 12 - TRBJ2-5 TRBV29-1 CSVSAHGETQYF TGCAGCGTAAGCGCCCACGGGGAGACCCAGTACTTC
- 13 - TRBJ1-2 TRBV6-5 CASSNFGDYGYTF TGTGCCAGCAGTAATTTCGGGGACTATGGCTACACCTTC
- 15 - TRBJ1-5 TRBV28 CASSLLNWGDQPQHF TGTGCCAGCAGTTTATTAAATTGGGGGGATCAGCCCCAGCATTTC
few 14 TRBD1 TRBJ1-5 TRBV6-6 CASSADRGTQPQHF TGTGCCAGCAGTGCGGACAGGGGGACCCAGCCCCAGCATTTT
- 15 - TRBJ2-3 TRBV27 CASSSRGFSTDTQYF TGTGCCAGCAGTTCGCGAGGTTTTAGCACAGATACGCAGTATTTT
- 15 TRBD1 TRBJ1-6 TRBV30 CAWQMNRGLGSPLHF TGTGCCTGGCAAATGAACAGGGGCCTGGGTTCACCCCTCCACTTT
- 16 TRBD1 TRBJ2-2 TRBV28 CASSKAGQGVTGELFF TGTGCCAGCAGTAAGGCGGGACAGGGAGTCACCGGGGAGCTGTTTTTT
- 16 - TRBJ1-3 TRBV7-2 CASSLYTGSSGNTIYF TGTGCCAGCAGCTTATATACAGGGAGCTCTGGAAACACCATATATTTT
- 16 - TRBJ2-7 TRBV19 CASSIADSRPTYEQYF TGTGCCAGTAGTATAGCGGACAGTCGACCTACCTACGAGCAGTACTTC
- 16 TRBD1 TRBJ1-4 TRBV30 CAWSLPWTGRNEKLFF TGTGCCTGGAGTCTCCCATGGACAGGACGGAATGAAAAACTGTTTTTT
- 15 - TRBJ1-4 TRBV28 CASISAGQTNEKLFF TGTGCCAGCATTTCAGCGGGTCAGACTAATGAAAAACTGTTTTTT
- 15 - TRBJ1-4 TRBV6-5 CASSGTGSANEKLFF TGTGCCAGCAGTGGAACAGGGTCGGCTAATGAAAAACTGTTTTTT
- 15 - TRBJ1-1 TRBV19 CASSIAAVRNTEAFF TGTGCCAGTAGTATAGCGGCGGTGAGAAACACTGAAGCTTTCTTT
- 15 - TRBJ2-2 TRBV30 CAWSRWLGGAGELFF TGTGCCTGGAGTCGTTGGCTAGGGGGGGCCGGGGAGCTGTTTTTT
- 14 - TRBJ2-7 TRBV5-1 CASSAQDGTYEQYF TGCGCCAGCAGCGCCCAGGACGGGACCTACGAGCAGTACTTC
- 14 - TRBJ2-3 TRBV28 CASSLWTVGDTQYF TGTGCCAGCAGTTTATGGACGGTGGGCGATACGCAGTATTTT
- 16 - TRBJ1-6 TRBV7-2 CASSLKGGQVNSPLHF TGTGCCAGCAGCTTAAAAGGGGGTCAGGTCAATTCACCCCTCCACTTT
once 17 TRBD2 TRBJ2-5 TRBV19 CASSRTSGGGYVETQYF TGTGCCAGTAGTAGGACTAGCGGGGGAGGTTACGTGGAGACCCAGTACTTC
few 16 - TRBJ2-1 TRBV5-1 CASSLVLPGSHNEQFF TGCGCCAGCAGCTTGGTTTTGCCAGGATCGCACAATGAGCAGTTCTTC
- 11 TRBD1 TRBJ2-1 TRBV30 CAWRQGSEQFF TGTGCCTGGCGACAGGGAAGTGAGCAGTTCTTC